This T cell receptor (beta chain) was recovered during a study of T cell repertoires in cytomegalovirus infection (dated by TCRdb to the late 2010s). For the study in its entirety: Alongside well-studied HLA-B-restricted epitopes, the peptide stimulations were aimed at recently identified HLA-C-restricted CMV epitopes, whose presentation resists viral immunomodulation. Donor HLA type was relevant to the analysis, as public TCR beta signatures indicated carriage of CMV infection together with the matching HLA type.

The sequencer listed for this sample is Illumina HiSeq 1500. TCRdb itself trimmed the public reads at Q25 with fastp, ran MiXCR and retained productive beta chains. Rows are combined by CDR3 protein, so each entry shows the most common genes and DNA. The sample table lists around 120,000 distinct CDR3 sequences, over 40% of them with a count of one. Approximately 69% of the sample is taken by the ten largest. What this sample's treatment or condition label stands for: in vitro stimulation with specific CMV peptide epitopes to enrich CMV-specific T cells. What the research found in general, with its limitations: Cumulative frequency of public TCR beta family members discriminated carriers of CMV infection plus the relevant HLA type in this cohort and an independent 352-donor cohort. The ex vivo response was dominated by HLA-C-restricted CMV-specific TCR beta clonotypes, which also provided the single most frequent clonotype in two of eight donors.

This clonotype appeared once. Its antigen is not yet known. It has no much larger one-base neighbor in the sample; base qualities were not kept. One read provides weak support. The TCR originated in a human donor in good health (CMV status not recorded). Some clones in this sample may be carry-over from other donors' samples. The material was CD8+ T cells from cultured PBMCs, obtained from culture after CMV antigen stimulation.

DNA sequence: TGTGCCAGCAGCTTCGCTCGGGGCACAGATACGCAGTATTTT. Translated, this gives CASSFARGTDTQYF. This receptor chain uses TRBV7-9 and TRBJ2-3; no D segment can be confidently identified. V loses 3 bases of germline sequence and J loses 1 base, and the interval between the two ends is 8 bases. Including cysteine and phenylalanine, the CDR3 has 14 amino acids. Only the CDR3 part of the read is kept: 42 bases, read in frame from the first base. The germline V gene (reference sequence) specifies SEHNR as CDR1 and FQNEAQ as CDR2.